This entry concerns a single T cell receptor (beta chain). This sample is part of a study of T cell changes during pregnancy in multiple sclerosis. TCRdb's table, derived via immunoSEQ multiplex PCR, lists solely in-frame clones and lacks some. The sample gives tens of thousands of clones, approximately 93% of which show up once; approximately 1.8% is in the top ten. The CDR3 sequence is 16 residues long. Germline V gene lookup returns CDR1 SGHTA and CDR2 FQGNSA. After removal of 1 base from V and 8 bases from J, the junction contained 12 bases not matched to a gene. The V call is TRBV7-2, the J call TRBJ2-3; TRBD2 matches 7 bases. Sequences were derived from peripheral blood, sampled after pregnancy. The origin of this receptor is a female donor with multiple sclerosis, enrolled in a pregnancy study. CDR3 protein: CASSLVGLAEGGTQYF. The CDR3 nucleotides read TGTGCCAGCAGCTTAGTGGGGCTAGCGGAGGGTGGTACGCAGTATTTT. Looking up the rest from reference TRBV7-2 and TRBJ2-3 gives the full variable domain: GAGVSQSPSNKVTEKGKDVELRCDPISGHTALYWYRQSLGQGLEFLIYFQGNSAPDKSGLPSDRFSAERTGGSVSTLTIQRTQQEDSAVYLCASSLVGLAEGGTQYFGPGTRLTVL.